This TCR beta chain was sequenced for a study of shared clonotypes between healthy human individuals. Broader study findings: Few donors restricted represented genetic and exposure-history diversity.

The authors sequenced unsorted PBMC DNA on ten immunoSEQ deep assay plates. Here immunoSEQ multiplex PCR was the method, and the copy in TCRdb shows in-frame clones only, minus some. In the table there are a few hundred thousand clones, roughly four fifths of which are singletons. As concerns this clone: Its matching antigen is unknown.

The study used 85 million or so PBMCs per unsorted sample for genomic DNA. The length of the CDR3 is 14 residues. Per germline, CDR1 MNHEY and CDR2 SVGAGI. The ends were cut back, 0 bases at V and 5 bases at J, with 10 bases in the middle. Source material: PBMCs. The rearrangement uses TRBV6-5 and TRBJ1-2; D is unclear. The source is a woman aged 40 to 49 in good health. Some clones in this sample may be carry-over from other donors' samples. In DNA form, the CDR3 reads TGTGCCAGCAGTTACTCGACCGACGGGTATGGCTACACCTTC. Protein sequence: CASSYSTDGYGYTF.